This T cell receptor (beta chain) was recorded in a study of cytomegalovirus exposure and HLA in healthy donors. Study-level findings and limits: A list of around 160 TCR beta chains associated with cytomegalovirus was given.

Primers for the PCR totalled 60 Vbeta and 13 Jbeta. Sequencing was performed with immunoSEQ multiplex PCR; in TCRdb, only in-frame clones are kept and a portion is missing. In the table there are more than 65,000 clones, 60% to 80% of which are singletons. In germline, CDR1 is MGHRA, CDR2 YSYEKL. The V gene lost 0 bases and the J gene lost 5 bases, with 16 bases spanning the gap. CDR3 length: 16 amino acids. A remark on this clone: Antigen: not known.

The chain joins TRBV4-1 to TRBJ2-5; tentative D call: TRBD2 (6 bases). The origin of this receptor is a female donor in good health and CMV-seronegative. Sequences were obtained from PBMCs. The DNA of the CDR3 is TGCGCCAGCAGCCAAGATATGCGGCAGGGAGGCGAGACCCAGTACTTC. This encodes CASSQDMRQGGETQYF.